The 12 T cell receptor beta chains below all came from one sample that was sequenced in a study of T cell responses to AZD1222 COVID-19 vaccine. Libraries were prepared by immunoSEQ multiplex PCR; TCRdb keeps only in-frame clonotypes and omits some of them. The table lists some 120,000 clones, more than 70% of them singletons, with less than 15% in the top ten. Sequencing was performed on peripheral blood, taken on day 0 of AZD1222 vaccination. The receptors here all came from an adult in good health.

The rearrangement links TRBV7-9 to TRBJ1-1; D is unclear. Trimming removed 1 base at V and 1 base at J, with 4 bases between. The CDR3 has 13 amino acids. Germline CDR1 is SEHNR and CDR2 is FQNEAQ (reference sequence). The CDR3 sequence: CASSLGTNTEAFF. The CDR3, as DNA: TGTGCCAGCAGCTTAGGTACGAACACTGAAGCTTTCTTT.

The chain carries TRBV19 and TRBJ1-1, with D maybe TRBD1 (5 bases). CDR3 length: 13 amino acids. The V gene lost 6 bases and the J gene lost 5 bases, with 13 bases spanning the gap. Germline CDR1 is LNHDA and CDR2 is SQIVND (reference sequence). The CDR3 is CASSMGLLTEAFF. For the CDR3, the DNA is TGTGCCAGTAGCATGGGGCTTCTTACTGAAGCTTTCTTT.

J is TRBJ2-3 and V is TRBV13, with 11 nucleotides matching TRBD2. Germline V lookup: CDR1 PRHDT, CDR2 FYEKMQ (reference sequence). The CDR3 has 14 residues. With 7 bases clipped from V and 5 bases from J, the junction kept 5 bases outside the gene matches. CDR3 coding DNA: TGTGCCAGCACCCTGACTAGCGGGAAAGATACGCAGTATTTT. It specifies CASTLTSGKDTQYF. The variable domain in full, with the rest retrieved from reference TRBV13 and TRBJ2-3, is AAGVIQSPRHLIKEKRETATLKCYPIPRHDTVYWYQQGPGQDPQFLISFYEKMQSDKGSIPDRFSAQQFSDYHSELNMSSLELGDSALYFCASTLTSGKDTQYFGPGTRLTVL.

This clone was seen a handful of times. The V gene is TRBV15, the J gene TRBJ2-7; 9 bases fit TRBD2. Germline values: CDR1 LNHNV, CDR2 YYDKDF (reference sequence). This CDR3 is 15 amino acids long. Trimming took 4 bases from V and 5 from J; bases not matched to a gene: 9. CDR3 sequence: CATSKGGLASHEQYF. CDR3 bases: TGTGCCACCAGCAAGGGGGGACTAGCATCTCACGAGCAGTACTTC.

This clone was recorded once. This sequence joins TRBV19 and TRBJ1-1, with D uncertain. CDR1 is LNHDA, CDR2 SQIVND, per germline (reference sequence). The V end was cut by 6 bases, the J end by 3 bases, with 14 bases between. The CDR3 totals 14 residues. In DNA, the CDR3 is TGTGCCAGTAGCCCATATGGAGGGTACACTGAAGCTTTCTTT. This translates into CASSPYGGYTEAFF.

The chain is built from TRBV7-2 and TRBJ1-1; no reliable D call. CDR1 and CDR2 from the germline V gene are SGHTA and FQGNSA. V lost 1 base to trimming and J lost 2 bases, with 11 bases between them. This CDR3 comprises 15 residues. The DNA for the CDR3 is TGTGCCAGCAGCTTAGTAGCAGGAGTAAACACTGAAGCTTTCTTT. It translates to CASSLVAGVNTEAFF.

The V gene is TRBV11-1, the J gene TRBJ2-3; 13 nucleotides line up with TRBD2. Germline values: CDR1 SGHAT, CDR2 FQDESV (reference sequence). This CDR3 has 19 residues. With V trimmed by 0 bases and J by 3 bases, 9 bases remained unmatched. The CDR3 here is CASSLARLAGGHMTDTQYF. The CDR3 bases are TGTGCCAGCAGCTTAGCGCGACTAGCGGGAGGCCATATGACAGATACGCAGTATTTT.

This clone showed up just a few times. The rearrangement links TRBV7-9 to TRBJ2-7; possible D gene TRBD2, 6 bases. Germline CDR1 SEHNR, CDR2 FQNEAQ (reference sequence). This CDR3 spans 14 amino acids. Trimming took off 1 base at V and 1 base at J, with 8 bases between the two ends. DNA for the CDR3: TGTGCCAGCAGCTTAGAGGGAGGTTCCTACGAGCAGTACTTC. The encoded protein is CASSLEGGSYEQYF.

The chain has TRBV25-1 and TRBJ1-2; D is ambiguous. V lost 7 bases to trimming and J lost 6 bases, with 12 bases between them. The CDR3 totals 12 residues. The germline V gene has CDR1 MGHDK and CDR2 SYGVNS. CDR3 nucleotides: TGTGCCAGCACGGACGGACTTGATGGCTACACCTTC. It specifies CASTDGLDGYTF.

This sequence joins TRBV27 and TRBJ1-2, with 9 positions matching TRBD1. V dropped 3 bases and J dropped 3; count of bases not matched to a gene: 5. Germline CDR1 is MNHEY and CDR2 is SMNVEV (reference sequence). The CDR3 runs to 15 residues. CDR3: CASSLGQGPYYGYTF. In DNA form, the CDR3 reads TGTGCCAGCAGTTTGGGACAGGGTCCATACTATGGCTACACCTTC.

The chain combines TRBV7-2 with TRBJ2-4; either TRBD1 or TRBD2 may supply D (5 bases each). CDR1 and CDR2 (germline): SGHTA, FQGNSA. The CDR3 is 16 residues long. Trimming removed 2 bases at V and 8 bases at J, with 19 bases between. The CDR3 DNA reads as TGTGCCAGCAGCTTAACCGGGACCCAAGACAGCCACATTCAGTACTTC. Encoded protein: CASSLTGTQDSHIQYF.

This chain's CDR3 is CASSLLTVYEQYF. The CDR3 DNA is TGTGCCAGCAGCTTACTCACAGTGTACGAGCAGTACTTC. The chain couples TRBV7-2 to TRBJ2-7; D not certain. Trimming stripped 2 bases from V and 4 bases from J, with 9 bases between. CDR3 length equals 13 residues. Germline assignment: CDR1 SGHTA and CDR2 FQGNSA.